This is a list of T cell receptor beta chains from one sample in a study of cytomegalovirus exposure and HLA in healthy donors. Here immunoSEQ multiplex PCR was the method, and the copy in TCRdb shows in-frame clones only, minus some. The repertoire holds about 260,000 clones, with 72% as singletons. The source material was PBMCs. These receptors originate from a female donor in good health and CMV-seronegative. Each CDR3 is given without its conserved first and last residue.

v_call,cdr3_aa
TRBV5-1,ASSSTGGPTDTQY
TRBV28,ASTGGYLSGANVLT
TRBV7-6,ASSLPSGLPRGGSYEQY
TRBV11-2,AGSSPDRGRYEQY
TRBV18,ASSPREGQGPYGYT
TRBV7-9,ASTLKEGLYTEAF
TRBV5-8,ASSLIGSNSQPQH
TRBV7-7,ASGRLNEQF
TRBV9,ASSPGGNTEAF
TRBV7-9,ASSLGGEGTEAF
TRBV21-1,ASSLDRDRDNQPQH
TRBV5-1,ASSLSSGSFGNEQY
TRBV5-1,ASSSAGLAGGGQETQY
TRBV27,ASSRAEIYNEQF
TRBV5-1,ASSSGGQGYEQY
TRBV29-1,SVGGPQGYLNYNEQF
TRBV5-1,ASSLVAGAGYGYT
TRBV2,ASSEGGTTNEKLF
TRBV19,ASSPLGQGNNYGYT
TRBV19,ASSIGGTDSTTEQY
TRBV9,ASSVGSRGSSYEQY
TRBV25-1,ASSEFLGQSFSGNTIY
TRBV6-1,ASLQGNSYEQY
TRBV5-1,ASSLTDRGHEQY
TRBV5-6,ASSLGGAGEKLF
TRBV18,ASSLLIDTQY
TRBV5-1,ASSQTSRQETQY
TRBV27,ASSSQTGTTEAF
TRBV5-6,ASSLSGAYEQY
TRBV21-1,ASSGEGQGALDLL
TRBV30,AWTTGLAGGEQY
TRBV2,ASSDLIRGLGETQY
TRBV21-1,ASSNCGRGIYYSNQPQH
TRBV21-1,ASSKVDFTSYEQY
TRBV15,ATSEGGGRPQETQY
TRBV6-1,ASSERSGNTIY
TRBV5-1,ASSPMQAGANVLT
TRBV13,ASQDSPNTEAF
TRBV7-6,ASSRSRSEATGKKFTEAF
TRBV19,ASSIMTGDEQY
TRBV2,ASGEGNQPQH
TRBV28,ASSLGRELRGEQY
TRBV9,ASSVSVERRAGELF
TRBV2,ASSVRGSYEQY
TRBV5-1,ASSPGSKQETQY
TRBV27,ASSSGQGLRYEQY
TRBV7-7,ASSLDAGREETQY
TRBV7-9,ASSLSGVGTEAF
TRBV29-1,SARDLDYEQY
TRBV6-5,ASRQPRNTEAF
TRBV11-2,ASSSSGNLVIQY
TRBV19,ASSPLEGASMNEQY
TRBV11-3,ASSLRVTVQETQY
TRBV5-4,ASSLPGLNYGYT
TRBV7-6,ASSLEAGTHLGQF
TRBV27,ASLAAGGNEQF
TRBV9,ASSASSGTTYNEQF